The clone carrying this TCR beta chain appeared a few times. Its matching antigen is unknown. These data are taken from a study of blood T cells in healthy people across ages. Study results and limitations: More naive CD4+ cells and higher diversity marked long-lived donors relative to aged donors.

Primed by a sample-barcoded 5' primer and a J-beta primer mix, a second PCR proceeded for about 7 to 11 cycles. TCRdb recomputed calls from the 5' RACE reads with MiXCR, one row per CDR3 protein. This table holds approximately 780,000 distinct CDR3 sequences, 20% to 30% found once. The V and J ends lost 7 bases and 3 bases respectively, with 4 bases between them. This CDR3 is built from 11 residues. Germline CDR1 reads MDHEN; CDR2 reads SYDVKM. The same data also contributed to another study, on T cells of mothers and their children.

The rearrangement links TRBV28 to TRBJ1-5; D call uncertain. This receptor was identified in a boy between 10 and 17 years old in good health. Sequenced material: blood. CDR3 in DNA: TGTGCCAGCACCGACAATCAGCCCCAGCATTTT. It is translated as CASTDNQPQHF.